The 29 T cell receptor beta chains below all came from one sample that was sequenced in a study of shared clonotypes between healthy human individuals. TCRdb's copy holds only in-frame clones and misses some; the assay was immunoSEQ multiplex PCR. The sample consists of more than 450,000 clones, 60% to 85% of them appearing once. Sequencing used PBMCs. These receptors were collected from a woman aged 40 to 49 in good health. Some clones in this sample may be carry-over from other donors' samples.

For this clone: The sample contains more than one DNA sequence encoding this CDR3. The V call is TRBV2, the J call TRBJ1-5, with D perhaps TRBD1 (5 bases). CDR1 and CDR2 from the germline V gene are SNHLY and FYNNEI. Trimming shortened V by 6 bases and J by 1 base, and 7 bases separated the two germline ends. This CDR3 is built from 13 residues. The CDR3 sequence is CASRGQSNQPQHF. CDR3 nucleotide sequence: TGTGCCAGCAGAGGACAAAGCAATCAGCCCCAGCATTTT. The variable domain in full, completed from reference TRBV2 and TRBJ1-5, reads EPEVTQTPSHQVTQMGQEVILRCVPISNHLYFYWYRQILGQKVEFLVSFYNNEISEKSEIFDDQFSVERPDGSNFTLKIRSTKLEDSAMYFCASRGQSNQPQHFGDGTRLSIL.

Here the CDR3 reads CAGGQTAYEQYF. The CDR3 DNA sequence: TGTGCCGGTGGACAGACGGCCTACGAGCAGTACTTC. The rearrangement links TRBV30 to TRBJ2-7, with D perhaps matching TRBD1 (6 bases). Trimming pared 8 bases from V and 2 bases from J, leaving 13 bases between. This CDR3 spans 12 amino acids. The germline V gene has CDR1 GTSNPN and CDR2 SVGIG (reference sequence).

The chain carries TRBV4-2 and TRBJ2-7; D unclear. The germline CDR1 and CDR2 sequences are LGHNA and YNFKEQ. V lost 0 bases and J lost 3, with 12 bases in between. The CDR3 is 15 residues long. The CDR3 reads CASSQDPGRSYEQYF. CDR3 coding DNA: TGTGCCAGCAGCCAAGATCCGGGTAGAAGCTACGAGCAGTACTTC.

The CDR3 is CASSFGPGSNSPLHF. The CDR3 DNA is TGCGCCAGCAGCTTTGGGCCAGGGAGTAATTCACCCCTCCACTTT. The genes are TRBV5-1 and TRBJ1-6, with D possibly TRBD1 on 5 matching bases. The length of the CDR3 is 15 residues. V lost 2 bases to trimming and J lost 6 bases, with 12 bases between them. Germline assignment: CDR1 SGHRS and CDR2 YFSETQ.

The chain is built from TRBV6-5 and TRBJ2-7; maybe TRBD1 (6 bases). The germline CDR1 and CDR2 sequences are MNHEY and SVGAGI. V was clipped by 8 bases and J by 3 bases, with 14 bases between them. The CDR3 length is 13 residues. CDR3 sequence: CASGTGNLYEQYF. The CDR3 DNA sequence: TGTGCCAGCGGAACAGGGAACCTCTACGAGCAGTACTTC.

The gene calls are TRBV9 and TRBJ2-1; the match to TRBD2 covers 10 bases. CDR3 length: 16 residues. CDR1 and CDR2 from the germline V gene are SGDLS and YYNGEE. The V gene end was trimmed by 0 bases and the J gene end by 4 bases; junction bases not matched to a gene: 4. CDR3 in amino acids: CASSVGGLARYNEQFF. The DNA for the CDR3 is TGTGCCAGCAGCGTAGGGGGACTAGCGCGGTACAATGAGCAGTTCTTC. Filled out from reference TRBV9 and TRBJ2-1, the complete variable domain reads DSGVTQTPKHLITATGQRVTLRCSPRSGDLSVYWYQQSLDQGLQFLIQYYNGEERAKGNILERFSAQQFPDLHSELNLSSLELGDSALYFCASSVGGLARYNEQFFGPGTRLTVL.

This clone occurred a few times. The chain employs TRBV28 and TRBJ2-7; D is unclear. Trimming pared 4 bases from V and 2 bases from J, leaving 18 bases between. Germline CDR1 and CDR2: MDHEN and SYDVKM. The CDR3 length is 16 residues. The CDR3 is CASSSSFMGNPYEQYF. The CDR3 DNA reads as TGTGCCAGCAGTTCCTCCTTTATGGGGAACCCCTACGAGCAGTACTTC.

The gene calls are TRBV29-1 and TRBJ2-7; possible D gene TRBD2, 6 bases. Trimming left V 7 bases short and J 0 bases short, with 16 bases between. This CDR3 spans 14 amino acids. Per the germline V gene, CDR1 is SQVTM and CDR2 is ANQGSEA. The CDR3 DNA follows: TGCAGCGCATCGGGACTCCCCAGCTCCTACGAGCAGTACTTC. Protein sequence: CSASGLPSSYEQYF.

The J gene is TRBJ2-1, the V gene TRBV6-5; 10 bases map to TRBD2. The length of the CDR3 is 14 residues. With V trimmed by 8 bases and J by 3 bases, 4 bases remained unmatched. CDR1 and CDR2 (germline): MNHEY, SVGAGI. The CDR3 loop reads CASSSGRSYNEQFF. In DNA, the CDR3 is TGTGCCAGCTCTAGCGGGAGAAGCTACAATGAGCAGTTCTTC.

This chain connects TRBV7-9 to TRBJ1-2; the D is unclear. The germline V gene has CDR1 SEHNR and CDR2 FQNEAQ (reference sequence). CDR3 size: 14 residues. The V end lost 4 bases, the J end lost 4 bases, and 13 bases lay between the germline ends. The CDR3 DNA follows: TGTGCCAGCAGCTACCTACTTGACGGCTATGGCTACACCTTC. It codes for CASSYLLDGYGYTF.

V is TRBV21-1 and J is TRBJ2-2; TRBD2 is the table's D call, not checked against the DNA. TRBV21-1 is a pseudogene locus. The CDR3 runs to 20 residues. The CDR3 DNA follows: TGTGCCAGCAGCAAAGGGGGGACTAGCGGGAGGTGGGCGAACACCGGGGAGCTGTTTTTT. Its translation: CASSKGGTSGRWANTGELFF.

This clone was observed a handful of times. This chain connects TRBV19 to TRBJ1-1; D remains unclear. The CDR3 consists of 13 residues. The germline V gene encodes CDR1 LNHDA and CDR2 SQIVND (reference sequence). The germline V and J ends were trimmed by 5 bases and 5 bases, with 12 bases remaining between them. CDR3 loop: CASSHTLETEAFF. The CDR3 DNA reads as TGTGCCAGTAGTCACACTTTGGAGACTGAAGCTTTCTTT.

V gene TRBV5-8 combines with J gene TRBJ2-4, with a possible D match to TRBD1 (6 bases). This CDR3 has 16 residues. V lost 4 bases, J lost 2 bases, and 16 bases lay in between. Germline lookup yields CDR1 SGHTS and CDR2 YDEGEE. For the CDR3, the DNA is TGTGCCAGCAGCCGTTTGCAGGGGTCCTCCAAAAACATTCAGTACTTC. This codes for CASSRLQGSSKNIQYF. The full variable domain, in which reference TRBV5-8 and TRBJ2-4 provide the parts outside the CDR3, is EAGVTQSPTHLIKTRGQQATLRCSPISGHTSVYWYQQALGLGLQFLLWYDEGEERNRGNFPPRFSGRQFPNYSSELNVNALELEDSALYLCASSRLQGSSKNIQYFGAGTRLSVL.

The J gene is TRBJ1-1, the V gene TRBV6-1, with D perhaps matching TRBD1 (5 bases). Germline V gene sequence: CDR1 MNHNS, CDR2 SASEGT. The CDR3 sequence is 14 residues long. V lost 2 bases and J 2 bases, leaving 9 bases between the germline ends. This CDR3 reads CASSERGTNTEAFF. In DNA form, the CDR3 reads TGTGCCAGCAGTGAAAGGGGCACTAACACTGAAGCTTTCTTT.

The chain couples TRBV7-2 to TRBJ1-2; 7 nucleotides align to TRBD1. The J segment lost 5 bases and the V segment lost 4 bases, leaving 13 bases of the junction unmatched. CDR3 size: 16 residues. Germline assignment: CDR1 SGHTA and CDR2 FQGNSA. The CDR3 DNA is TGTGCCAGCAGCTCGACTTCGGGACAGTGGAGATATGGCTACACCTTC. Translating gives CASSSTSGQWRYGYTF. Full variable domain (rest looked up from reference TRBV7-2 and TRBJ1-2): GAGVSQSPSNKVTEKGKDVELRCDPISGHTALYWYRQSLGQGLEFLIYFQGNSAPDKSGLPSDRFSAERTGGSVSTLTIQRTQQEDSAVYLCASSSTSGQWRYGYTFGSGTRLTVV.

In its sample, this clone was seen many times. The rearrangement links TRBV9 to TRBJ1-5; the D is unclear. V gave up 4 bases and J gave up 1 base, with 18 bases separating them. Germline V CDR1 and CDR2: SGDLS, YYNGEE. The CDR3 is 17 residues long. CDR3 loop: CASSKFPWAGSNQPQHF. CDR3 sequence (DNA): TGTGCCAGCAGCAAGTTTCCCTGGGCGGGGAGCAATCAGCCCCAGCATTTT.

This clone was detected only a few times. This sequence joins TRBV7-9 and TRBJ1-5, with a tentative D call TRBD1 (6 bases). The germline V gene has CDR1 SEHNR and CDR2 FQNEAQ (reference sequence). The CDR3 extends over 15 amino acids. Trimming cost V 5 bases and J 3 bases, with 14 bases left between them. The CDR3 coding sequence is TGTGCCAGCAGCCACGACAGGATCCTCAATCAGCCCCAGCATTTT. This sequence encodes CASSHDRILNQPQHF. The whole variable domain, remainder taken from reference TRBV7-9 and TRBJ1-5, is DTGVSQNPRHKITKRGQNVTFRCDPISEHNRLYWYRQTLGQGPEFLTYFQNEAQLEKSRLLSDRFSAERPKGSFSTLEIQRTEQGDSAMYLCASSHDRILNQPQHFGDGTRLSIL.

The chain couples TRBV4-1 to TRBJ1-5; D is perhaps TRBD1 (6 bases). V lost 0 bases, J lost 8 bases, and 17 bases lay in between. CDR1 MGHRA and CDR2 YSYEKL come from the germline V gene. The CDR3 extends over 16 amino acids. CDR3 sequence: CASSQEREDRLKPQHF. DNA of the CDR3: TGCGCCAGCAGCCAAGAAAGGGAGGACAGACTTAAGCCCCAGCATTTT.

The V gene is TRBV7-2, the J gene TRBJ2-4; 9 bases align to TRBD1. The V gene's germline CDR1 is SGHTA and CDR2 FQGNSA. V dropped 1 base and J dropped 9; count of bases not matched to a gene: 1. The CDR3 covers 13 residues. The chain's CDR3 is CASSLGTGAIQYF. As DNA, the CDR3 is TGTGCCAGCAGCTTAGGGACAGGGGCCATTCAGTACTTC. Drawing the rest from reference TRBV7-2 and TRBJ2-4, the complete variable domain is GAGVSQSPSNKVTEKGKDVELRCDPISGHTALYWYRQSLGQGLEFLIYFQGNSAPDKSGLPSDRFSAERTGGSVSTLTIQRTQQEDSAVYLCASSLGTGAIQYFGAGTRLSVL.

V gene TRBV15 combines with J gene TRBJ2-7; D not resolved. The CDR3 is 15 residues long. CDR1 LNHNV and CDR2 YYDKDF come from the germline V gene (reference sequence). The V end lost 1 base, the J end lost 0 bases, and 10 bases lay between the germline ends. DNA of the CDR3: TGTGCCACCAGCAGAGCCGGGTCCCTCTCCTACGAGCAGTACTTC. This encodes CATSRAGSLSYEQYF.

This clone was found many times. V is TRBV9 and J is TRBJ1-2; D unclear. The germline V gene has CDR1 SGDLS and CDR2 YYNGEE. V lost 0 bases to trimming and J lost 4 bases, with 13 bases between them. The CDR3 spans 15 residues. CDR3 protein: CASSVEGVLGYGYTF. CDR3 nucleotide sequence: TGTGCCAGCAGCGTAGAGGGTGTGCTGGGCTATGGCTACACCTTC.

The V call is TRBV5-1, the J call TRBJ2-7, with 9 bases identical to TRBD2. The germline V gene has CDR1 SGHRS and CDR2 YFSETQ. This CDR3 contains 15 residues. V was clipped by 0 bases and J by 6 bases; unmatched bases: 7. The CDR3 sequence is CASSLEGEREVEQYF. CDR3 nucleotides: TGCGCCAGCAGCTTGGAGGGAGAGCGGGAGGTCGAGCAGTACTTC.

This rearrangement joins TRBV5-1 to TRBJ2-1; TRBD2 matches 13 bases. The CDR3 runs 15 residues. V shed 4 bases, J shed 3 bases, and the junction held 1 base outside the gene matches. Germline CDR1 and CDR2: SGHRS and YFSETQ. CDR3: CASSTSGRDYNEQFF. CDR3 nucleotide sequence: TGCGCCAGCAGCACTAGCGGGAGGGACTACAATGAGCAGTTCTTC.

Of note for this clone: One end of the junction varies from germline; a read error may be responsible. The rearrangement uses TRBV7-7 and TRBJ2-1, with TRBD2 identical over 11 bases. This CDR3 comprises 15 residues. Germline V gene data show CDR1 as SSHAT and CDR2 as FNYEAQ (reference sequence). The CDR3 sequence: CASSLGPSGRNEQFF. CDR3 nucleotides: TGTGCTAGCAGCTTAGGTCCTAGCGGGAGGAATGAGCAGTTCTTC.

The gene calls are TRBV18 and TRBJ2-1; tentatively, D is TRBD1 or TRBD2 (5 bases each). V lost 5 bases to trimming and J lost 1 base, with 12 bases between them. The length of the CDR3 is 15 residues. The germline V gene encodes CDR1 KGHSH and CDR2 LQKENI. CDR3 loop: CASSSGGGSYNEQFF. CDR3 bases: TGTGCCAGCTCAAGTGGGGGTGGGTCCTACAATGAGCAGTTCTTC.

This clone was seen just once. The sample carries other DNA sequences with the same CDR3. The chain couples TRBV18 to TRBJ2-1; D call uncertain. The CDR3 contains 13 residues. Germline V CDR1 and CDR2: KGHSH, LQKENI. V was pared by 6 bases and J by 4 bases, with 10 bases between. The CDR3 nucleotides are TGTGCCAGCTCCCCCCCTTCTTACAATGAGCAGTTCTTC. This encodes CASSPPSYNEQFF. Supplemented by reference TRBV18 and TRBJ2-1, the full variable domain reads NAGVMQNPRHLVRRRGQEARLRCSPMKGHSHVYWYRQLPEEGLKFMVYLQKENIIDESGMPKERFSAEFPKEGPSILRIQQVVRGDSAAYFCASSPPSYNEQFFGPGTRLTVL.

The V call is TRBV10-3, the J call TRBJ2-3, with TRBD1 as a possible D gene (6 bases). Trimming took 11 bases from V and 5 from J, leaving 14 bases between them. Germline CDR1 and CDR2: ENHRY and SYGVKD. The CDR3 contains 12 residues. The CDR3 nucleotides are TGTGCCGCCAGGGGTCTGAGAGATACGCAGTATTTT. It codes for CAARGLRDTQYF.

The gene calls are TRBV5-4 and TRBJ1-2; a possible D gene is TRBD1 (5 bases). Germline V CDR1 and CDR2: SGHNT, YYREEE (reference sequence). With 5 bases removed from V and 8 bases from J, the gap between germline ends came to 22 bases. This CDR3 contains 15 residues. The CDR3 bases are TGTGCCAGCAGTCATGAACCGGGACCCCAGGCCGGCTACACCTTC. Translation gives CASSHEPGPQAGYTF.

This sequence joins TRBV7-9 and TRBJ2-7; D is uncertain. The CDR3 covers 14 residues. Looked up from germline, CDR1 is SEHNR and CDR2 is FQNEAQ (reference sequence). The V gene lost 5 bases and the J gene lost 0 bases, with 11 bases spanning the gap. In DNA form, the CDR3 reads TGTGCCAGCAGCCCCACAGATAGCTCCTACGAGCAGTACTTC. Translated: CASSPTDSSYEQYF. The full variable domain, rest sourced from reference TRBV7-9 and TRBJ2-7, is DTGVSQNPRHKITKRGQNVTFRCDPISEHNRLYWYRQTLGQGPEFLTYFQNEAQLEKSRLLSDRFSAERPKGSFSTLEIQRTEQGDSAMYLCASSPTDSSYEQYFGPGTRLTVT.